This T cell receptor (beta chain) originates from a study of CD8 T cell repertoires and HIV-1 epitope variants. Findings and caveats of the study: Beta chains alone show antigen proliferation, not cytokine profile or function.

The CDR3 length is 12 residues. Looked up from germline, CDR1 is SGHTS and CDR2 is YDEGEE. The germline V and J ends were trimmed by 1 base and 1 base, with 2 bases remaining between them. TCRdb keeps only in-frame clones here, not all; method: immunoSEQ multiplex PCR. The repertoire holds around 3,000 clones, just under 65% seen once, with 43% in the top ten. This clone was recorded once. Its antigen is still unknown. The gene calls are TRBV5-8 and TRBJ1-1; D gene uncertain. The sequence was obtained from a male donor with HIV. The sample consisted of cultured CD8+ T cells derived from PBMCs. CDR3 in amino acids: CASSLRNTEAFF. CDR3 bases: TGTGCCAGCAGCTTGCGGAACACTGAAGCTTTCTTT.